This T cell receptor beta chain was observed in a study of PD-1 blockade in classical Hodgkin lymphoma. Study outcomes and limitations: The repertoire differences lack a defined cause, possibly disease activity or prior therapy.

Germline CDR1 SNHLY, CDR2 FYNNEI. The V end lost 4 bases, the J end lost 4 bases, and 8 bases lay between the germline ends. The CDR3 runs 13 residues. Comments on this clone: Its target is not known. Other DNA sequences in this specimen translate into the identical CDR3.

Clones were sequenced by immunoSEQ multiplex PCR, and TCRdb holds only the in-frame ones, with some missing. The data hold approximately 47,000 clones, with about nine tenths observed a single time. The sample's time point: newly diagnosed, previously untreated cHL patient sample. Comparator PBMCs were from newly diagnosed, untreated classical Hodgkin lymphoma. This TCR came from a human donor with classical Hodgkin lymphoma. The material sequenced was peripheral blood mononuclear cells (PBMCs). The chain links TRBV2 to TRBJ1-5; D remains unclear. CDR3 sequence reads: CASSGTGNQPQHF. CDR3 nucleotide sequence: TGTGCCAGCAGTGGAACTGGGAATCAGCCCCAGCATTTT.